Presented here are 24 T cell receptor beta chains from one specimen sequenced in a study of brain metastases from non-small cell lung cancer. The method was immunoSEQ multiplex PCR; TCRdb's version includes in-frame clones alone and lacks a portion of them. The data show around 4,800 clones, around nine tenths seen once. The sequencing input was tissue from a brain metastasis. The receptors derive from a donor at least 40 years old with non-small cell lung cancer.

The rearrangement uses TRBV4-1 and TRBJ1-1; TRBD1 agrees at 8 bases. The germline V gene has CDR1 MGHRA and CDR2 YSYEKL. The CDR3 runs to 16 residues. The J segment lost 0 bases and the V segment lost 1 base, leaving 4 bases of the junction unmatched. The CDR3 protein is CASSQVPGQVNTEAFF. The CDR3 nucleotides read TGCGCCAGCAGCCAAGTCCCGGGACAGGTGAACACTGAAGCTTTCTTT.

This chain links TRBV6-4 with TRBJ2-3, with 12 positions matching TRBD2. Germline CDR1 reads MRHNA; CDR2 reads SNTAGT. This CDR3 region has 15 residues. V shed 5 bases, J shed 4 bases, and the junction held 4 bases outside the gene matches. The DNA of the CDR3 is TGTGCCAGCAGTCCTAGCGGGGGGGCCGCAGATACGCAGTATTTT. Its protein product is CASSPSGGAADTQYF.

The rearrangement uses TRBV18 and TRBJ2-7; D is tentatively TRBD1 or TRBD2 (5 bases each). Germline V CDR1 and CDR2: KGHSH, LQKENI. The CDR3 extends over 14 amino acids. The V gene lost 5 bases and the J gene lost 3 bases, with 14 bases spanning the gap. The CDR3 region is CASSVTGEGYEQYF. DNA for the CDR3: TGTGCCAGCTCAGTTACAGGTGAGGGCTACGAGCAGTACTTC.

This clone showed up just once. This rearrangement joins TRBV7-3 to TRBJ2-7; 8 nucleotides agree with TRBD1. J lost 6 bases, V lost 5 bases, and 9 bases had no gene match. The CDR3 covers 14 residues. CDR1 SGHTA and CDR2 FQGTGA come from the germline V gene. The CDR3 sequence is CASSPSDRGPEQYF. The CDR3 DNA reads TGTGCCAGCAGCCCTTCCGACAGGGGACCCGAGCAGTACTTC.

This clone was found a few times. The chain carries TRBV24-1 and TRBJ1-2; tentatively, D is TRBD1 (5 bases). The CDR3 runs 17 residues. Germline lookup yields CDR1 KGHDR and CDR2 SFDVKD. Between the trimmed V and J ends, which lost 1 base and 4 bases, there was a span of 18 bases. DNA for the CDR3: TGTGCCACCAGTGATTTCGATGGGGGGACGGAAATCTATGGCTACACCTTC. Its translation: CATSDFDGGTEIYGYTF.

CDR3 sequence (DNA): TGTGCCAGCAGTGAATACGGGGCTCAGTACTTC. It specifies CASSEYGAQYF. The chain recombines TRBV6-1 with TRBJ2-5; D is tentatively TRBD1 or TRBD2 (5 bases each). The CDR3 is made up of 11 amino acids. V was pared by 2 bases and J by 11 bases, with 9 bases between. Germline values: CDR1 MNHNS, CDR2 SASEGT.

The genes are TRBV6-2 or TRBV6-3 and TRBJ1-4, with D unresolved. The CDR3 is made up of 12 amino acids. Germline V lookup: CDR1 MNHEY, CDR2 SVGEGT. With 2 bases removed from V and 7 bases from J, the gap between germline ends came to 5 bases. The CDR3 coding sequence is TGTGCCAGCAGTTACCCCCCTGAAAAACTGTTTTTT. Protein sequence: CASSYPPEKLFF.

Remarks on this clone: This may arise from a read error, as a much more abundant clone is one base away. The CDR3 DNA reads TGTGCCAGCAGCCAAGATCGCAGGGGCACGTACTTC. This translates into CASSQDRRGTYF. The rearrangement links TRBV14 to TRBJ2-7, with a tentative D call TRBD1 (6 bases). The CDR3 consists of 12 residues. Germline lookup yields CDR1 SGHDN and CDR2 FVKESK. Between the trimmed V and J ends, which lost 0 bases and 12 bases, there was a span of 12 bases.

V and J are TRBV19 and TRBJ2-1, with D possibly being TRBD1 (5 bases). CDR1 and CDR2 (germline): LNHDA, SQIVND (reference sequence). Trimming pared 7 bases from V and 9 bases from J, leaving 16 bases between. The CDR3 has 13 residues. The CDR3 reads CASNAEQQGEQFF. The CDR3 DNA is TGTGCCAGTAACGCGGAGCAGCAGGGTGAGCAGTTCTTC.

In the case of this clone: A much more abundant neighbour one base away suggests this may be a read error. The genes are TRBV4-1 and TRBJ1-2; D unclear. Germline-derived CDR1 and CDR2 are MGHRA and YSYEKL. The CDR3 is made up of 16 amino acids. Trimming shortened V by 4 bases and J by 4 bases, and 19 bases separated the two germline ends. CDR3 sequence: CASSLNFPPTSYGYTF. In DNA, the CDR3 is TGCGCCAGCAGCCTTAATTTTCCCCCAACTTCCTATGGCTACACCTTC.

In its sample, this clone was seen once. The CDR3 loop reads CASSFTVSGLDGYTF. The CDR3 bases are TGTGCCAGCAGCTTTACCGTATCAGGTTTGGATGGCTACACCTTC. The genes are TRBV5-6 and TRBJ1-2; D call uncertain. Germline loops: CDR1 SGHDT, CDR2 YYEEEE. The CDR3 has 15 residues. The ends were cut back, 2 bases at V and 6 bases at J, with 17 bases in the middle.

This chain joins TRBV9 and TRBJ2-1; TRBD1 or TRBD2 may be the D gene (5 bases each). The V end lost 3 bases, the J end lost 6 bases, and 22 bases lay between the germline ends. Germline assignment: CDR1 SGDLS and CDR2 YYNGEE. The CDR3 contains 17 residues. The CDR3, as DNA: TGTGCCAGCAGCGCATTCGCGGAGAGGGGCCGCTTCAATGAGCAGTTCTTC. It encodes CASSAFAERGRFNEQFF.

The V gene is TRBV27, the J gene TRBJ1-5, with 8 bases lining up with TRBD1. This CDR3 contains 17 residues. V lost 2 bases to trimming and J lost 4 bases; unmatched junction nucleotides: 10. Germline V gene sequence: CDR1 MNHEY, CDR2 SMNVEV (reference sequence). CDR3 residues: CASSLAGAQGANQPQHF. Written as DNA, the CDR3 is TGTGCCAGCAGTTTAGCGGGCGCTCAGGGGGCAAATCAGCCCCAGCATTTT.

In the case of this clone: One junction end does not reproduce the germline sequence, and a read error may be involved. This rearrangement joins TRBV3-1 (or the pseudogene TRBV3-2) to TRBJ1-2; weak D call: TRBD1 (5 bases). This CDR3 comprises 15 residues. Germline CDR1 LGHDT, CDR2 YNNKEL (reference sequence). CDR3 sequence (DNA): TGTGCCAGCAGCCAAAGCCCCGGGGCAGAGTTGCGACACGCCTTC. Translating gives CASSQSPGAELRHAF.

The chain combines TRBV6-5 with TRBJ2-2, with 7 bases matching TRBD2. Germline V gene sequence: CDR1 MNHEY, CDR2 SVGAGI. Losses at the gene ends were 7 bases for V and 4 bases for J; bases not matched to a gene: 6. This CDR3 contains 14 residues. CDR3 bases: TGTGCCAGCACCCTAGCGGTTGGCACCGGGGAGCTGTTTTTT. Amino acids: CASTLAVGTGELFF.

This clone was counted only a few times. V gene TRBV19 combines with J gene TRBJ2-2; 7 positions match TRBD2. The V gene's germline CDR1 is LNHDA and CDR2 SQIVND (reference sequence). This CDR3 is built from 15 residues. Trimming took 6 bases from V and 3 from J; bases not matched to a gene: 7. The CDR3 sequence: CASRTLAAHTGELFF. The DNA of the CDR3 is TGTGCCAGTAGAACGCTAGCGGCTCACACCGGGGAGCTGTTTTTT.

In regard to this clone: Other nucleotide sequences from this sample produce the same CDR3. This chain joins TRBV10-3 and TRBJ2-1; a weak D match, TRBD2 (5 bases). With 6 bases removed from V and 8 bases from J, the gap between germline ends came to 14 bases. This CDR3 is built from 13 residues. Germline CDR1 and CDR2: ENHRY and SYGVKD. The CDR3 region has the DNA TGTGCCATCAGACCGTGGGAGAATCATGAGCAGTTCTTC. This translates into CAIRPWENHEQFF.

V is TRBV6-5 and J is TRBJ2-1; 10 bases are shared with TRBD1. J was trimmed by 10 bases and V by 8 bases; bases with no gene match: 2. Germline values: CDR1 MNHEY, CDR2 SVGAGI. This CDR3 comprises 11 residues. This CDR3 is CASWTGGEQFF. CDR3 nucleotides: TGTGCCAGCTGGACAGGGGGGGAGCAGTTCTTC.

This chain connects TRBV5-1 to TRBJ2-2; TRBD1 agrees at 8 bases. The V and J ends lost 6 bases and 5 bases, in that order; junction bases with no gene match: 6. CDR1 and CDR2 (germline): SGHRS, YFSETQ. The CDR3 consists of 14 residues. CDR3 loop: CASTGTGQTGELFF. DNA for the CDR3: TGCGCCAGCACTGGGACAGGTCAAACCGGGGAGCTGTTTTTT. Together with reference TRBV5-1 and TRBJ2-2, the CDR3 gives the full variable domain: KAGVTQTPRYLIKTRGQQVTLSCSPISGHRSVSWYQQTPGQGLQFLFEYFSETQRNKGNFPGRFSGRQFSNSRSEMNVSTLELGDSALYLCASTGTGQTGELFFGEGSRLTVL.

The rearrangement uses TRBV28 and TRBJ1-3; D might be TRBD1 (6 bases). The germline V and J ends were trimmed by 6 bases and 2 bases, with 8 bases remaining between them. This CDR3 comprises 13 residues. Germline assignment: CDR1 MDHEN and CDR2 SYDVKM. The CDR3 protein is CASSRGTGNTIYF. In DNA form, the CDR3 reads TGTGCCAGCAGCAGGGGAACTGGAAACACCATATATTTT.

With regard to this clone: One end of the junction varies from germline; a read error may be responsible. The chain carries TRBV7-2 and TRBJ1-1, with 7 positions matching TRBD1. Germline assignment: CDR1 SGHTA and CDR2 FQGNSA. The CDR3 covers 13 residues. Here the CDR3 reads CASSSIPGTVAFF. DNA of the CDR3: TGTGCTAGCAGCTCCATCCCCGGGACAGTAGCTTTCTTT.

This clone was counted between two and nine times. Other DNA sequences in this sample translate to the same CDR3. This rearrangement joins TRBV9 to TRBJ2-7; D is ambiguous. This CDR3 contains 11 residues. The germline V and J ends were trimmed by 2 bases and 3 bases, with 3 bases remaining between them. CDR1 is SGDLS, CDR2 YYNGEE, per germline. CDR3 nucleotide sequence: TGTGCCAGCAGCGTTGGCTACGAGCAGTACTTC. The encoded protein is CASSVGYEQYF.

CDR3: CASSSGLAGATDTQYF. The CDR3 DNA is TGTGCCAGCAGCTCCGGACTAGCGGGGGCCACAGATACGCAGTATTTT. This chain joins TRBV5-4 and TRBJ2-3; 13 nucleotides line up with TRBD2. CDR1 SGHNT and CDR2 YYREEE come from the germline V gene (reference sequence). CDR3 length: 16 residues. V gave up 3 bases and J gave up 2 bases; unmatched junction bases: 3.

The rearrangement joins TRBV9 to TRBJ2-7; 8 nucleotides align to TRBD1. V gave up 2 bases and J gave up 2 bases; unmatched junction bases: 3. The CDR3 runs 14 residues. The germline V gene encodes CDR1 SGDLS and CDR2 YYNGEE. The CDR3 DNA sequence: TGTGCCAGCAGCGTGGGACAGGAAACCTACGAGCAGTACTTC. It encodes CASSVGQETYEQYF.